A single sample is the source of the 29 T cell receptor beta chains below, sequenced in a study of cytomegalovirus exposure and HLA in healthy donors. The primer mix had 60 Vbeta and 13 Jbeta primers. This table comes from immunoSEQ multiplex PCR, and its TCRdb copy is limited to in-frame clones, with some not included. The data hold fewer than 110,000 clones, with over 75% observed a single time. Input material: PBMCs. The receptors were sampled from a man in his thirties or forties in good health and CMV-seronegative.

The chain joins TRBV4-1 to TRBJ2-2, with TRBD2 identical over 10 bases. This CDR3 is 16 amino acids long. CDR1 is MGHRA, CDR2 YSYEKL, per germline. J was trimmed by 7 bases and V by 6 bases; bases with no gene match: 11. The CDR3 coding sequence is TGCGCCAGCAGGGGCCTTAGCGGGAGGCGGGGCGGGGAGCTGTTTTTT. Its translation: CASRGLSGRRGGELFF.

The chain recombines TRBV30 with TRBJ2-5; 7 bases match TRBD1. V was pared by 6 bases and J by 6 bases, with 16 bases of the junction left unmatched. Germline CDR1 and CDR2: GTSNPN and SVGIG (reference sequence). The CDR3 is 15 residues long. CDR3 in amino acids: CACLSGTAFVKTQYF. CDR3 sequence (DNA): TGTGCCTGCCTATCCGGGACAGCCTTCGTCAAGACCCAGTACTTC.

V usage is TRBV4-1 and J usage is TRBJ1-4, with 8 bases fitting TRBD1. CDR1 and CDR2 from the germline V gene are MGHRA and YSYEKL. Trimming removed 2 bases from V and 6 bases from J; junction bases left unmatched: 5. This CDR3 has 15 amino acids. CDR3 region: CASSQPDRGDEKLFF. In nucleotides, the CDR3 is TGCGCCAGCAGCCAACCTGACAGGGGAGATGAAAAACTGTTTTTT.

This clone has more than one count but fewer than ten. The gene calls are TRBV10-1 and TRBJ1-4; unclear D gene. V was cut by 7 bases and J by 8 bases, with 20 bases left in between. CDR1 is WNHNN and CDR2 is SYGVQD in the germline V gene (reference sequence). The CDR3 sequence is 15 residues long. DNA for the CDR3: TGCGCCAGCACCCCACAGCCGCCGGTTAACGAAAAACTGTTTTTT. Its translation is CASTPQPPVNEKLFF.

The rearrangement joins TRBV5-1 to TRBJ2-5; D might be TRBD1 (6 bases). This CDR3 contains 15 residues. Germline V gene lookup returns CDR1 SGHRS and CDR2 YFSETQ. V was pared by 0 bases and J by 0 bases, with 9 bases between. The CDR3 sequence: CASSLGTAYQETQYF. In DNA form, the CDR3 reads TGCGCCAGCAGCTTGGGGACAGCCTACCAAGAGACCCAGTACTTC.

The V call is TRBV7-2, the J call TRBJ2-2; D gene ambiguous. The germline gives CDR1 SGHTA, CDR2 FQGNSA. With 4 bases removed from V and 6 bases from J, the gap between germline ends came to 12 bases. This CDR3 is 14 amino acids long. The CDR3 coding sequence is TGTGCCAGCAGCTCACCCGATCGGGCCGGGGAGCTGTTTTTT. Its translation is CASSSPDRAGELFF. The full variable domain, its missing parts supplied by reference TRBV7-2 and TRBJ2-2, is GAGVSQSPSNKVTEKGKDVELRCDPISGHTALYWYRQSLGQGLEFLIYFQGNSAPDKSGLPSDRFSAERTGGSVSTLTIQRTQQEDSAVYLCASSSPDRAGELFFGEGSRLTVL.

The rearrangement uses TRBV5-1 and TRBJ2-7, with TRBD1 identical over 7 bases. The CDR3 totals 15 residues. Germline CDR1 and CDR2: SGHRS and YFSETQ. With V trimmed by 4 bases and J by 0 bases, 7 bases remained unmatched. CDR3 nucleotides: TGCGCCAGCAGCCTAGGACAGGAGTCCTCCTACGAGCAGTACTTC. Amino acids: CASSLGQESSYEQYF.

The CDR3 DNA follows: TGTGCCAGCAGTTACTCGGAAGGGGCTATGACGACCGAGCAGTACTTC. It specifies CASSYSEGAMTTEQYF. The V call is TRBV6-5, the J call TRBJ2-7; tentative D call: TRBD1 (5 bases). From germline, CDR1 is MNHEY and CDR2 SVGAGI. The V end was cut by 0 bases, the J end by 6 bases, with 18 bases between. The CDR3 runs 16 residues.

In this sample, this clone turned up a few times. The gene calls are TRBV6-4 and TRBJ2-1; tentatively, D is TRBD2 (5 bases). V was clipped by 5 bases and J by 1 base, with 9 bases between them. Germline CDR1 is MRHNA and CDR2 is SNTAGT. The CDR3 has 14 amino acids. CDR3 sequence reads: CASSPGGSYNEQFF. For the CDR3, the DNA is TGTGCCAGCAGTCCTGGCGGGTCCTACAATGAGCAGTTCTTC.

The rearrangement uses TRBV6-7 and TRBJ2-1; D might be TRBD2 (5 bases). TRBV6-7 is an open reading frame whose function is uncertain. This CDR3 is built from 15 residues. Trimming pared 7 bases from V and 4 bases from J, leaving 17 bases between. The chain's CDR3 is CASTFSSLEYNEQFF. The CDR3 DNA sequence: TGTGCCAGCACCTTCTCTAGCTTGGAATACAATGAGCAGTTCTTC.

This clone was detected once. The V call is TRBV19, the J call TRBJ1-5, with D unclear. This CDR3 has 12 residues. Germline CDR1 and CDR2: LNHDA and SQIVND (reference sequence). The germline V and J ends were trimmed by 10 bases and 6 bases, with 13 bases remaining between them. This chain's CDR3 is CATWEAGQPQHF. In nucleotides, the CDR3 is TGTGCCACCTGGGAAGCGGGTCAGCCCCAGCATTTT. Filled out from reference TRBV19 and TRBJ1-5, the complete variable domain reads DGGITQSPKYLFRKEGQNVTLSCEQNLNHDAMYWYRQDPGQGLRLIYYSQIVNDFQKGDIAEGYSVSREKKESFPLTVTSAQKNPTAFYLCATWEAGQPQHFGDGTRLSIL.

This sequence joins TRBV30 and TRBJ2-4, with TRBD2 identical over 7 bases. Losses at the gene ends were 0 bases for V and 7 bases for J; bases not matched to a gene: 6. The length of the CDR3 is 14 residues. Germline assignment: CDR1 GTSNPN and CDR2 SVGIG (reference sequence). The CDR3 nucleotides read TGTGCCTGGAGTGTAAGGGGAGGGTGGAACATTCAGTACTTC. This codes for CAWSVRGGWNIQYF.

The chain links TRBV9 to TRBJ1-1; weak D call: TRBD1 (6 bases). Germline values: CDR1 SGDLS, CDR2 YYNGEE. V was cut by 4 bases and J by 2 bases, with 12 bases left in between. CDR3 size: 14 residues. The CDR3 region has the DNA TGTGCCAGCAGCCTGGGACATACCAACACTGAAGCTTTCTTT. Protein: CASSLGHTNTEAFF.

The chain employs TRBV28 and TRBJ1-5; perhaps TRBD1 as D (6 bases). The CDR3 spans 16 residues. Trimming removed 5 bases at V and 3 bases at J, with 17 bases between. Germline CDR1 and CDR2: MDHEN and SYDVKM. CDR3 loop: CASSPGRGKVNQPQHF. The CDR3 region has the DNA TGTGCCAGCAGTCCCGGGAGGGGGAAGGTCAATCAGCCCCAGCATTTT. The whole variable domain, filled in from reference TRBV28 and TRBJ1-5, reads DVKVTQSSRYLVKRTGEKVFLECVQDMDHENMFWYRQDPGLGLRLIYFSYDVKMKEKGDIPEGYSVSREKKERFSLILESASTNQTSMYLCASSPGRGKVNQPQHFGDGTRLSIL.

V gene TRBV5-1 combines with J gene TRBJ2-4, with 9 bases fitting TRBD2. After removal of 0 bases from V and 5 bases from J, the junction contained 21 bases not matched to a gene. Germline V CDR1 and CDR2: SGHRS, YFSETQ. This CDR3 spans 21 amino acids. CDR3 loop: CASSLDAHARAGGPIQNIQYF. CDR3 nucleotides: TGCGCCAGCAGCTTGGATGCCCATGCTAGGGCGGGGGGGCCGATCCAAAACATTCAGTACTTC. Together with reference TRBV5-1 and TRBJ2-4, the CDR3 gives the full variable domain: KAGVTQTPRYLIKTRGQQVTLSCSPISGHRSVSWYQQTPGQGLQFLFEYFSETQRNKGNFPGRFSGRQFSNSRSEMNVSTLELGDSALYLCASSLDAHARAGGPIQNIQYFGAGTRLSVL.

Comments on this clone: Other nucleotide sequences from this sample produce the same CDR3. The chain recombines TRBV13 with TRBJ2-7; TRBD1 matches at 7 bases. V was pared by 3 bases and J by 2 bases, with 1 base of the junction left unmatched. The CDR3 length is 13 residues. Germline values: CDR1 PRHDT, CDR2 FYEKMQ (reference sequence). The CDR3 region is CASSLGQTYEQYF. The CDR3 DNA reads TGTGCCAGCAGCTTGGGACAGACCTACGAGCAGTACTTC.

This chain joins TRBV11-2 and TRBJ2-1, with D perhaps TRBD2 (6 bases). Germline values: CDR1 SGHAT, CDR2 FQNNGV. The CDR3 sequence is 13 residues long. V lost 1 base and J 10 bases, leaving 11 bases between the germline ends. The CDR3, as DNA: TGTGCCAGCAGCTTAGGGGCCGGAGGGGAGCAGTTCTTC. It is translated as CASSLGAGGEQFF.

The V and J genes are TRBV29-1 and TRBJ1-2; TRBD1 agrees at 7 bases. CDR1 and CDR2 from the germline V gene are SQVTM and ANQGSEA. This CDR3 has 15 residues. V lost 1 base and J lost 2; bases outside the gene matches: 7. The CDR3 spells CSVEGQGVFNYGYTF. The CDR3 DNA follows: TGCAGCGTTGAAGGGCAGGGGGTGTTCAACTATGGCTACACCTTC.

The CDR3 spells CASSLEGPQYF. In DNA, the CDR3 is TGTGCCAGCAGCTTAGAGGGGCCCCAGTACTTC. The rearrangement links TRBV11-2 to TRBJ2-5, with D possibly TRBD1 on 5 matching bases. The CDR3 has 11 amino acids. Trimming cost V 0 bases and J 9 bases, with 5 bases left between them. Germline V gene lookup returns CDR1 SGHAT and CDR2 FQNNGV.

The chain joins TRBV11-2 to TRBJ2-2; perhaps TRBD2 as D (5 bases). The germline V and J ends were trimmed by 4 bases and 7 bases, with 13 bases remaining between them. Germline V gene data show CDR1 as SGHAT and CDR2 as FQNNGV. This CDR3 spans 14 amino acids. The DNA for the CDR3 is TGTGCCAGCAGCTCACCTAGCTCCCGCGGGGAGCTGTTTTTT. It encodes CASSSPSSRGELFF.

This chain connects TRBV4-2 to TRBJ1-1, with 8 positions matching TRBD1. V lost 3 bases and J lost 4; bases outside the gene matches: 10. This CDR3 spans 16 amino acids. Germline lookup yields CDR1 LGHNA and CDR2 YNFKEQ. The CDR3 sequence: CASSQSSGGGGTEAFF. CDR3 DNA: TGTGCCAGCAGCCAGTCATCAGGGGGCGGCGGCACTGAAGCTTTCTTT.

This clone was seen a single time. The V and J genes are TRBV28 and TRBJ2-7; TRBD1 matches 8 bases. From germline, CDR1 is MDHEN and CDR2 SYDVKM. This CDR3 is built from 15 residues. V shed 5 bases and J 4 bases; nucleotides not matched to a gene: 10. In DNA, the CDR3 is TGTGCCAGCAGTCTCCGGACAGGGAAAGGGTACGAGCAGTACTTC. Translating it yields CASSLRTGKGYEQYF.

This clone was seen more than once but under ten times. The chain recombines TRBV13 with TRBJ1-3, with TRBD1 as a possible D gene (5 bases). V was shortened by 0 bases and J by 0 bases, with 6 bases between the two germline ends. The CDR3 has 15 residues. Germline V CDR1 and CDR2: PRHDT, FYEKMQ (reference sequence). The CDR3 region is CASSLGQVSGNTIYF. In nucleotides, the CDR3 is TGTGCCAGCAGCTTAGGACAGGTCTCTGGAAACACCATATATTTT.

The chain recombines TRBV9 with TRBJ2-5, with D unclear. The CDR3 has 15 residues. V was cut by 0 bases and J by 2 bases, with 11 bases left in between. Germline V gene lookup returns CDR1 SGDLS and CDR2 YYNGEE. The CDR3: CASSVGLGVQETQYF. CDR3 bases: TGTGCCAGCAGCGTAGGGCTTGGAGTTCAAGAGACCCAGTACTTC.

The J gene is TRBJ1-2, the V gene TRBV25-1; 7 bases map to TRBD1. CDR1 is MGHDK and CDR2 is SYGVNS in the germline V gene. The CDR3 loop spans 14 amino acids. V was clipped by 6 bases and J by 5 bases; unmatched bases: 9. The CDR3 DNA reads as TGTGCCAGCAGAGAGACAGGGAAGGGATATGGCTACACCTTC. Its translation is CASRETGKGYGYTF.

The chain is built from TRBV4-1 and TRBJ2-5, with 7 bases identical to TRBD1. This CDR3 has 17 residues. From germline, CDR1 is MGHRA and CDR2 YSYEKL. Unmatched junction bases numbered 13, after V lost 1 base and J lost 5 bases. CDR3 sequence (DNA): TGCGCCAGCAGCCAAGTCGGCGCAGGGGGAGATGCTGAGACCCAGTACTTC. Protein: CASSQVGAGGDAETQYF.

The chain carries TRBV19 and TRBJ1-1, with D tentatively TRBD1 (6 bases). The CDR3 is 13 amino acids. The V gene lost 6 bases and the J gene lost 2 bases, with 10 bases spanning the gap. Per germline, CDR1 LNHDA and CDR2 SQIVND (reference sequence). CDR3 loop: CASSPQGNTEAFF. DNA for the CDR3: TGTGCCAGTAGCCCACAGGGTAACACTGAAGCTTTCTTT. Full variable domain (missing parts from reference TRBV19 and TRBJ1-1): DGGITQSPKYLFRKEGQNVTLSCEQNLNHDAMYWYRQDPGQGLRLIYYSQIVNDFQKGDIAEGYSVSREKKESFPLTVTSAQKNPTAFYLCASSPQGNTEAFFGQGTRLTVV.

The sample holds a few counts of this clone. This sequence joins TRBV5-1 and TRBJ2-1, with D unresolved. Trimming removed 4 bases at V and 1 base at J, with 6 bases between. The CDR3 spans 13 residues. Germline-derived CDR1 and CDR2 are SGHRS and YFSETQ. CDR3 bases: TGCGCCAGCAGCCCACAGTCCTACAATGAGCAGTTCTTC. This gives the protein CASSPQSYNEQFF.

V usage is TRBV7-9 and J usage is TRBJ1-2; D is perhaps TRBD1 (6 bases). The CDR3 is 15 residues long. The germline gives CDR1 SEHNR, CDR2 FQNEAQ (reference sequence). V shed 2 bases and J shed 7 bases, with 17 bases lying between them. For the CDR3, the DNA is TGTGCCAGCAGCTTACGGTCGCAGGGGAGTTCTGGCTACACCTTC. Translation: CASSLRSQGSSGYTF.